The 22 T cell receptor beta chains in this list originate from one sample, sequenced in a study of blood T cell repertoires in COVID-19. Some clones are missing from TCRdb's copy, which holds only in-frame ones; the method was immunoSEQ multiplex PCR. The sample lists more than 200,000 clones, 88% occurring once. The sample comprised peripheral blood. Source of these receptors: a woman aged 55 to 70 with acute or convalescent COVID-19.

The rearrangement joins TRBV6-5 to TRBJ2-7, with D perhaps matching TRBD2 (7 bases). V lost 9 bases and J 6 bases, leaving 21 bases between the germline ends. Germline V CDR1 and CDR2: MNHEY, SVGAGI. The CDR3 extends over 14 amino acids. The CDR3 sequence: CASLGGGIPGEQYF. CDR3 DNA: TGTGCCAGTTTAGGCGGGGGCATCCCCGGCGAGCAGTACTTC.

CDR3 nucleotide sequence: TGTGCCACCAGCATCATTAGCAATCAGCCCCAGCATTTT. This translates into CATSIISNQPQHF. This sequence joins TRBV15 and TRBJ1-5, with D unclear. The V and J ends lost 4 bases and 0 bases respectively, with 4 bases between them. The CDR3 length is 13 residues. The germline V gene has CDR1 LNHNV and CDR2 YYDKDF (reference sequence).

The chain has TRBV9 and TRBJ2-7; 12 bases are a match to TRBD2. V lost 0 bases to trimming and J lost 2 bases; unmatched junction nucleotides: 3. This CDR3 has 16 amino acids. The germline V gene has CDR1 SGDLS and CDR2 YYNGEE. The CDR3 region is CASSVDPSGGAYEQYF. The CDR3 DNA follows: TGTGCCAGCAGCGTAGATCCTAGCGGGGGGGCCTACGAGCAGTACTTC. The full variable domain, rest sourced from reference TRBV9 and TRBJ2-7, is DSGVTQTPKHLITATGQRVTLRCSPRSGDLSVYWYQQSLDQGLQFLIQYYNGEERAKGNILERFSAQQFPDLHSELNLSSLELGDSALYFCASSVDPSGGAYEQYFGPGTRLTVT.

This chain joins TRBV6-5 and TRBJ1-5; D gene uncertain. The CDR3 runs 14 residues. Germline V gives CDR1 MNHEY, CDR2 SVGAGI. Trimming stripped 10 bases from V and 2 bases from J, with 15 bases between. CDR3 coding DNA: TGTGCCACCATGCCTGTCTTAGGCAATCAGCCCCAGCATTTT. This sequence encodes CATMPVLGNQPQHF.

The CDR3 sequence is CASRGGTQYSNQPQHF. The CDR3 DNA is TGTGCCAGCAGAGGGGGCACCCAATATAGCAATCAGCCCCAGCATTTT. V gene TRBV27 combines with J gene TRBJ1-5; 7 nucleotides agree with TRBD1. The germline CDR1 and CDR2 sequences are MNHEY and SMNVEV (reference sequence). The CDR3 contains 16 residues. V dropped 6 bases and J dropped 0; count of bases not matched to a gene: 8.

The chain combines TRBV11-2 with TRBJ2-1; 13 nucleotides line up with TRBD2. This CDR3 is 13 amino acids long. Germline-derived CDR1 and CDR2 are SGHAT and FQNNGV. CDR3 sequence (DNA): TGTGTCCCCGGACTAGCGGGAGTGTATGAGCAGTTCTTC. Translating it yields CVPGLAGVYEQFF.

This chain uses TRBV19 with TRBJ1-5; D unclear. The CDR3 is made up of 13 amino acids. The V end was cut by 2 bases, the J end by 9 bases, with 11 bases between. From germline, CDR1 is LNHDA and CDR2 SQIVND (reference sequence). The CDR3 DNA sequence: TGTGCCAGTAGTATACCCCTCCGGGGGCCCCAGCATTTT. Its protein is CASSIPLRGPQHF.

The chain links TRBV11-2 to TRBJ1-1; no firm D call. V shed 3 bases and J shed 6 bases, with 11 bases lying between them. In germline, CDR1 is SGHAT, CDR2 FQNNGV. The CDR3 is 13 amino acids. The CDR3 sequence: CASSFWELAEAFF. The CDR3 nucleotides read TGTGCCAGCAGCTTTTGGGAGCTCGCTGAAGCTTTCTTT.

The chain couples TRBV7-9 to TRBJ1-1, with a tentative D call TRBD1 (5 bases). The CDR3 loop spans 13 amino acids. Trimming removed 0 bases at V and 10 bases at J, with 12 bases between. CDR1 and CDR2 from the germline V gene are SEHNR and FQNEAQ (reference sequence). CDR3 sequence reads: CASSLAQDNPAFF. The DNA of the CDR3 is TGTGCCAGCAGCTTAGCGCAGGACAACCCAGCTTTCTTT.

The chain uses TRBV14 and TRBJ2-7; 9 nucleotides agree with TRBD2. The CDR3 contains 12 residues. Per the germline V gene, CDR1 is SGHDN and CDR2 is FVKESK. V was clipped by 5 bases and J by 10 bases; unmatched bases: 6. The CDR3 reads CASSARGGRQYF. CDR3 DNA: TGTGCCAGCAGCGCGCGGGGGGGGCGACAGTACTTC.

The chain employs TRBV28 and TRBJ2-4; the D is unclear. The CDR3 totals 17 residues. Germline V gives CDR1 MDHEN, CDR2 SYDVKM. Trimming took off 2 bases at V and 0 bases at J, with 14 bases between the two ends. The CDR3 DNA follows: TGTGCCAGCAGTTTACCTCGAAAAGCTCTAGCCAAAAACATTCAGTACTTC. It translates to CASSLPRKALAKNIQYF.

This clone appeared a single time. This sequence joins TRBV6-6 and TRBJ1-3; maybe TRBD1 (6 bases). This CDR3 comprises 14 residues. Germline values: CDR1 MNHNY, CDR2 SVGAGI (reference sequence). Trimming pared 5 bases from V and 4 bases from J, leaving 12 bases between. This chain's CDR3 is CASSRMGAGNTIYF. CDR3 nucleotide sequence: TGTGCCAGCAGTCGGATGGGGGCGGGAAACACCATATATTTT.

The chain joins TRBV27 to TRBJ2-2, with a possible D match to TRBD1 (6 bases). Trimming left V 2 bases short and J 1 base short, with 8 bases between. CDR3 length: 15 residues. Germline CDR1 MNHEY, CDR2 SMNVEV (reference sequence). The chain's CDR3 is CASSLQGRNTGELFF. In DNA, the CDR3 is TGTGCCAGCAGTTTACAGGGGAGGAACACCGGGGAGCTGTTTTTT.

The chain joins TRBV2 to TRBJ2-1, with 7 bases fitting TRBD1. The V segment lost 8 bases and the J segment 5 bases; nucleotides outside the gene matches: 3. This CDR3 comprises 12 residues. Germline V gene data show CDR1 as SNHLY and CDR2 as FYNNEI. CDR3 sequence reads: CASGTVNNEQFF. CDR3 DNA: TGTGCCAGCGGGACAGTTAACAATGAGCAGTTCTTC.

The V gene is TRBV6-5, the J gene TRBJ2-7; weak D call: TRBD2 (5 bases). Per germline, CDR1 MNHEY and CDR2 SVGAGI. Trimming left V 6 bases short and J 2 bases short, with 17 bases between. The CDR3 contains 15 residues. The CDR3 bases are TGTGCCAGCAGAACCCCTTCGGGGAACACCTACGAGCAGTACTTC. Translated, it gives CASRTPSGNTYEQYF.

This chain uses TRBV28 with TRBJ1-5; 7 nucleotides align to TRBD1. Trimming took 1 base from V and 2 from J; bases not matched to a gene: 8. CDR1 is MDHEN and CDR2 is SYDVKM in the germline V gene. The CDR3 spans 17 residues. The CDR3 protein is CASSLFTQGVGNQPQHF. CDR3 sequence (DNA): TGTGCCAGCAGTTTATTCACCCAGGGGGTAGGCAATCAGCCCCAGCATTTT.

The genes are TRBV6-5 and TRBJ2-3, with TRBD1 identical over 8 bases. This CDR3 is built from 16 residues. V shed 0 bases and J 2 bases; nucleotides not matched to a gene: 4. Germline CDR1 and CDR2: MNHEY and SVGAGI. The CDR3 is CASSYSSGGPTDTQYF. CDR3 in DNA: TGTGCCAGCAGTTACTCTTCAGGGGGCCCCACAGATACGCAGTATTTT.

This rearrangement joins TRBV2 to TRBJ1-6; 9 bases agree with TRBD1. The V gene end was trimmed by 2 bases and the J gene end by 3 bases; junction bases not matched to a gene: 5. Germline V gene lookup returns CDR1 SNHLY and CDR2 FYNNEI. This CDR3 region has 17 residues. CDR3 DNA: TGTGCCAGCAGTGAAAGGACAGGGGCTATCTATAATTCACCCCTCCACTTT. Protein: CASSERTGAIYNSPLHF.

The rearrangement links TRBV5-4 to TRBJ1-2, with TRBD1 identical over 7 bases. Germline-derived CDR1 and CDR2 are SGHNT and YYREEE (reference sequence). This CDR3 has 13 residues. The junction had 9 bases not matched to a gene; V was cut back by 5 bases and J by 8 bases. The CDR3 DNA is TGTGCCAGCAGGGCACAGGGGCGGATCGGCTACACCTTC. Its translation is CASRAQGRIGYTF.

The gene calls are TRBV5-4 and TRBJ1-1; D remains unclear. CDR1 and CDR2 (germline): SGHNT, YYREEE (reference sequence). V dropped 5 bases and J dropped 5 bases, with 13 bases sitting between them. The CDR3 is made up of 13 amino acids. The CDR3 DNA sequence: TGTGCCAGCAGGCATTTTTCGAGGACTGAAGCTTTCTTT. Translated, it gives CASRHFSRTEAFF. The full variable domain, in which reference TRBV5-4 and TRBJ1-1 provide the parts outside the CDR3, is ETGVTQSPTHLIKTRGQQVTLRCSSQSGHNTVSWYQQALGQGPQFIFQYYREEENGRGNFPPRFSGLQFPNYSSELNVNALELDDSALYLCASRHFSRTEAFFGQGTRLTVV.

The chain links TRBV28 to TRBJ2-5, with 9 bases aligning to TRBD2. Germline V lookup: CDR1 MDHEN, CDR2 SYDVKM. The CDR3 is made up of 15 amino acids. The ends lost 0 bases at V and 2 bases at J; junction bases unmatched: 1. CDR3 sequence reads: CASSLWTSGQETQYF. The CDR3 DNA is TGTGCCAGCAGTTTATGGACTAGCGGTCAAGAGACCCAGTACTTC.

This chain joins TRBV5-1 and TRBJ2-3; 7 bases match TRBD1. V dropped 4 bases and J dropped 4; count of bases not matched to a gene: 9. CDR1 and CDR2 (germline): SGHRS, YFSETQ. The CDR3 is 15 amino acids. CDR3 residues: CASSLTQGVADTQYF. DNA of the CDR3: TGCGCCAGCAGCCTGACCCAGGGGGTCGCAGATACGCAGTATTTT.